In its sample, the clone carrying this TCR beta chain is large. TCRdb fed the reads into MiXCR, producing one record per CDR3 protein. Found here are 2,000 or so distinct CDR3 sequences, around 16% of them singletons; the top ten hold under 15%. The data derive from a study of liver allograft versus peripheral blood T cells. Study-level information: Comparisons were made between T cell receptor repertoires found in transplanted livers and those circulating in recipients' peripheral blood.

Germline CDR1 MNHNS, CDR2 SASEGT. Trimming left V 1 base short and J 8 bases short, with 17 bases between. The CDR3 runs 15 residues. This clonotype was sampled from a human patient who had a liver transplant. Some T cells may be provided by the graft donor. V gene TRBV6-1 combines with J gene TRBJ1-2; D ambiguous. CDR3 sequence reads: CASSEVLGRGWGYTF. CDR3 nucleotides: TGTGCCAGCAGTGAAGTTCTGGGGAGAGGATGGGGCTACACCTTC.